These 15 T cell receptor beta chains came from one sample sequenced in a study of spatial heterogeneity in lung cancer. Using its own MiXCR run on the 5' RACE reads, TCRdb lists one record per CDR3 protein. Seen here are fewer than 6,500 distinct CDR3 sequences, around 13% observed once, and the top ten hold around 21%. Time point: sample taken at primary tumor resection. The sequencing used normal lung tissue next to the tumor, collected at surgery. The receptors shown here come from a female donor with early-stage non-small cell lung cancer.

On this clonotype: One junction end does not reproduce the germline sequence, and a read error may be involved. The chain joins TRBV20-1 to TRBJ2-5; D is perhaps TRBD2 (7 bases). The CDR3 loop spans 13 amino acids. CDR1 and CDR2 (germline): DFQATT, SNEGSKA (reference sequence). CDR3 sequence (DNA): TGCAATGCTAGAGATGGGAGGGGGGAGACCCAGTACTTC. Its protein product is CNARDGRGETQYF.

This clonotype has ten or more counts. This rearrangement joins TRBV7-2 to TRBJ2-7; a possible D gene is TRBD1 (5 bases). The V end was cut by 2 bases, the J end by 1 base, with 12 bases between. Per the germline V gene, CDR1 is SGHTA and CDR2 is FQGNSA. The CDR3 covers 15 residues. CDR3 loop: CASSLRQGRSYEQYV. The CDR3 nucleotides read TGTGCCAGCAGCTTACGTCAGGGTAGATCCTACGAGCAGTACGTC.

The chain joins TRBV9 to TRBJ2-1, with TRBD2 identical over 13 bases. The CDR3 covers 16 residues. From germline, CDR1 is SGDLS and CDR2 YYNGEE. V lost 0 bases, J lost 7 bases, and 4 bases stayed unmatched. Here the CDR3 reads CASSVGLAGGVNEQFF. DNA for the CDR3: TGTGCCAGCAGCGTAGGACTAGCGGGAGGAGTTAATGAGCAGTTCTTC. Full variable domain (remainder filled in from reference TRBV9 and TRBJ2-1): DSGVTQTPKHLITATGQRVTLRCSPRSGDLSVYWYQQSLDQGLQFLIQYYNGEERAKGNILERFSAQQFPDLHSELNLSSLELGDSALYFCASSVGLAGGVNEQFFGPGTRLTVL.

In this sample, this clonotype turned up many times. This chain links TRBV24-1 with TRBJ1-1, with D perhaps TRBD1 (5 bases). The CDR3 totals 13 residues. The V and J ends lost 6 bases and 4 bases respectively, with 11 bases between them. CDR1 and CDR2 (germline): KGHDR, SFDVKD. CDR3: CATSSGAATEAFF. The CDR3 region has the DNA TGTGCCACCAGTTCCGGGGCCGCCACTGAAGCTTTCTTT.

Sample share makes this clonotype medium-sized. The chain carries TRBV20-1 and TRBJ2-7; a possible D gene is TRBD1 (6 bases). The CDR3 has 12 amino acids. The ends were cut back, 4 bases at V and 2 bases at J, with 9 bases in the middle. Germline V gene sequence: CDR1 DFQATT, CDR2 SNEGSKA (reference sequence). The CDR3 DNA is TGCAGTGCTATTTCAGGGGCCTACGAGCAGTACGTC. Amino acid sequence: CSAISGAYEQYV.

This clonotype was picked up many times. This chain links TRBV20-1 with TRBJ2-3, with 7 bases matching TRBD2. V lost 0 bases and J lost 3; bases outside the gene matches: 3. CDR3 length equals 14 residues. Germline V CDR1 and CDR2: DFQATT, SNEGSKA (reference sequence). The DNA for the CDR3 is TGCAGTGCTAGAGATGGGAGGGAGACAGATACGCAGTATTTT. Translated: CSARDGRETDTQYF.

The J gene is TRBJ2-5, the V gene TRBV4-1, with 7 bases that match TRBD2. J gave up 9 bases and V 1 base, and 11 bases lay outside the gene matches. This CDR3 region has 15 residues. Germline-derived CDR1 and CDR2 are MGHRA and YSYEKL. CDR3 DNA sequence: TGCGCCAGCAGCCAAGCCCAGGGAGGGATTAGGGCCCAGTACTTC. Amino acid sequence: CASSQAQGGIRAQYF.

This clonotype was seen ten or more times. The CDR3 here is CASSTQGTGELFF. The CDR3 nucleotides are TGTGCCAGTAGTACCCAGGGGACCGGGGAGCTGTTTTTT. The rearrangement uses TRBV19 and TRBJ2-2; D possibly corresponds to TRBD1 (6 bases). The V and J ends lost 4 bases and 5 bases respectively, with 8 bases between them. Germline-derived CDR1 and CDR2 are LNHDA and SQIVND (reference sequence). This CDR3 is 13 amino acids long.

A note on this clonotype: Compared with germline, one end of the junction differs, possibly owing to a read error. The rearrangement uses TRBV5-1 and TRBJ2-1, with 11 nucleotides matching TRBD2. This CDR3 is built from 15 residues. Germline V gives CDR1 SGHRS, CDR2 YFSETQ. CDR3 sequence (DNA): TGTGCCAGCAGCCTCACGCGACTAGCGGGATTTGAGCAGTTCTTC. Translated, it gives CASSLTRLAGFEQFF.

V is TRBV2 and J is TRBJ1-5; 7 bases line up with TRBD1. The trim removed 6 bases at V and 3 bases at J, leaving 2 bases unmatched. The CDR3 is made up of 13 amino acids. In germline, CDR1 is SNHLY, CDR2 FYNNEI. The CDR3 region is CASRGQANQPQHF. The CDR3 DNA sequence: TGTGCCAGCAGAGGACAGGCCAATCAGCCCCAGCATTTT. The full variable domain, rest sourced from reference TRBV2 and TRBJ1-5, is EPEVTQTPSHQVTQMGQEVILRCVPISNHLYFYWYRQILGQKVEFLVSFYNNEISEKSEIFDDQFSVERPDGSNFTLKIRSTKLEDSAMYFCASRGQANQPQHFGDGTRLSIL.

This clonotype was seen many times. The chain uses TRBV11-2 and TRBJ2-7; 9 bases map to TRBD1. Trimming at V came to 2 bases and at J to 7 bases, leaving 9 bases not matched to a gene. CDR3 length equals 15 residues. CDR1 and CDR2 (germline): SGHAT, FQNNGV. The DNA of the CDR3 is TGTGCCAGCAGCTTAACACAGGGGGCGAAATGGGAGCAGTACGTC. Protein: CASSLTQGAKWEQYV.

By share of the sample, this clonotype is medium-sized. The V gene is TRBV6-6, the J gene TRBJ1-2; 7 nucleotides line up with TRBD1. The CDR3 length is 14 residues. From germline, CDR1 is MNHNY and CDR2 SVGAGI (reference sequence). Trimming at V came to 6 bases and at J to 4 bases, leaving 8 bases not matched to a gene. The CDR3, as DNA: TGTGCCAGCAGCCTTGACAGGGACGGCTATGGCTACACCTTC. Translated: CASSLDRDGYGYTF.

In its sample, this clonotype is medium-sized. The chain links TRBV9 to TRBJ2-7; 9 bases fit TRBD2. The trim removed 1 base at V and 7 bases at J, leaving 9 bases unmatched. Germline V gene data show CDR1 as SGDLS and CDR2 as YYNGEE. The CDR3 loop spans 15 amino acids. The CDR3 bases are TGTGCCAGCAGCGTATCCAGCGGGAGGACAGGAGAGCAGTACTTC. It yields the protein CASSVSSGRTGEQYF.

This clonotype rates as medium-sized. J is TRBJ1-1 and V is TRBV20-1; 7 bases map to TRBD1. Germline CDR1 DFQATT, CDR2 SNEGSKA (reference sequence). Germline trimming cut 0 bases from V and 2 bases from J; bases unmatched to any gene: 6. The CDR3 is 15 amino acids. The CDR3 loop is CSARDSGTANTEAFF. The DNA for the CDR3 is TGCAGTGCTAGAGATAGCGGGACAGCCAACACTGAAGCTTTCTTT.

This clonotype was seen a few times. The gene calls are TRBV20-1 and TRBJ1-4, with unresolved D. With 5 bases removed from V and 8 bases from J, the gap between germline ends came to 6 bases. Per the germline V gene, CDR1 is DFQATT and CDR2 is SNEGSKA (reference sequence). The CDR3 length is 10 residues. This CDR3 is CSASDEKLFF. The CDR3, as DNA: TGCAGTGCTTCCGACGAAAAACTGTTTTTT.